Each of the 26 T cell receptor beta chains below was sequenced from the same sample in a study of blood T cell repertoires in COVID-19. The protocol was immunoSEQ multiplex PCR, while the TCRdb copy is restricted to in-frame clones and leaves out a portion. The data show more than 95,000 clones, roughly 84% seen once. Material: peripheral blood. These receptors came from a human donor in a cohort sampled during active COVID-19.

In its sample, this clone was seen once. This chain links TRBV3-1 (or the pseudogene TRBV3-2) with TRBJ1-6; 8 bases map to TRBD1. V lost 2 bases, J lost 10 bases, and 4 bases stayed unmatched. The germline CDR1 and CDR2 sequences are LGHDT and YNNKEL (reference sequence). The CDR3 is 14 residues long. This chain's CDR3 is CASSQTGGKSPLHF. The CDR3 bases are TGTGCCAGCAGCCAAACAGGGGGAAAGTCACCCCTCCACTTT.

The CDR3 DNA is TGCGCCAGCAGCTTGCAAGGAGGCGGGGGGGGCACAGATACGCAGTATTTT. Translated, it gives CASSLQGGGGGTDTQYF. The chain links TRBV5-1 to TRBJ2-3, with TRBD2 matching 9 bases. CDR3 length: 17 residues. Germline V lookup: CDR1 SGHRS, CDR2 YFSETQ. Trimming took 1 base from V and 1 from J; bases not matched to a gene: 7.

V gene TRBV5-4 combines with J gene TRBJ1-2; 9 bases are a match to TRBD1. This CDR3 region has 16 residues. V dropped 4 bases and J dropped 4; count of bases not matched to a gene: 11. Germline lookup yields CDR1 SGHNT and CDR2 YYREEE (reference sequence). CDR3 loop: CASSERGGTGFYGYTF. In nucleotides, the CDR3 is TGTGCCAGCAGCGAGAGAGGCGGGACAGGGTTCTATGGCTACACCTTC. The full variable domain, completed using reference TRBV5-4 and TRBJ1-2, is ETGVTQSPTHLIKTRGQQVTLRCSSQSGHNTVSWYQQALGQGPQFIFQYYREEENGRGNFPPRFSGLQFPNYSSELNVNALELDDSALYLCASSERGGTGFYGYTFGSGTRLTVV.

The chain joins TRBV19 to TRBJ1-3; TRBD1 might be the D (5 bases). Germline V lookup: CDR1 LNHDA, CDR2 SQIVND (reference sequence). This CDR3 has 15 amino acids. V dropped 8 bases and J dropped 0 bases, with 14 bases sitting between them. The CDR3 loop reads CASGAGLYSGNTIYF. The CDR3 nucleotides are TGTGCCAGTGGGGCCGGGCTCTACTCTGGAAACACCATATATTTT. Full variable domain (remainder filled in from reference TRBV19 and TRBJ1-3): DGGITQSPKYLFRKEGQNVTLSCEQNLNHDAMYWYRQDPGQGLRLIYYSQIVNDFQKGDIAEGYSVSREKKESFPLTVTSAQKNPTAFYLCASGAGLYSGNTIYFGEGSWLTVV.

The V call is TRBV27, the J call TRBJ1-2; D possibly corresponds to TRBD1 (6 bases). The CDR3 loop spans 15 amino acids. V was clipped by 2 bases and J by 4 bases, with 14 bases between them. Germline loops: CDR1 MNHEY, CDR2 SMNVEV (reference sequence). The CDR3 protein is CASSLAGGPAYGYTF. As DNA, the CDR3 is TGTGCCAGCAGTTTAGCTGGGGGCCCTGCCTATGGCTACACCTTC.

The J gene is TRBJ2-3, the V gene TRBV5-4; 10 bases fit TRBD2. The CDR3 length is 15 residues. Trimming removed 4 bases from V and 0 bases from J; junction bases left unmatched: 2. Per germline, CDR1 SGHNT and CDR2 YYREEE (reference sequence). The DNA of the CDR3 is TGTGCCAGCAGCCTAGCGGGGGCCAGCACAGATACGCAGTATTTT. It specifies CASSLAGASTDTQYF.

This chain uses TRBV6-5 with TRBJ1-2; TRBD1 is a possible D gene (6 bases). Germline CDR1 MNHEY, CDR2 SVGAGI. The V gene lost 4 bases and the J gene lost 8 bases, with 14 bases spanning the gap. CDR3 length equals 13 residues. In nucleotides, the CDR3 is TGTGCCAGCAGTTCCGGACAGCCTCGGGGCTACACCTTC. It codes for CASSSGQPRGYTF.

This clone was detected only once. This chain links TRBV12-5 with TRBJ1-5; no clear D gene. This CDR3 region has 15 residues. Germline V CDR1 and CDR2: LGHNT, FRNRAP. V shed 6 bases and J shed 7 bases, with 19 bases lying between them. CDR3 in DNA: TGTGCTAGTGGCCCCCCCGGTCCGGGGATGCAGCCCCAGCATTTT. Translation gives CASGPPGPGMQPQHF.

This chain connects TRBV4-2 to TRBJ2-4, with a tentative D call TRBD2 (6 bases). With 4 bases removed from V and 9 bases from J, the gap between germline ends came to 28 bases. Germline loops: CDR1 LGHNA, CDR2 YNFKEQ. The CDR3 sequence is 18 residues long. The CDR3: CASSPPLREAGRIGIQYF. The CDR3 coding sequence is TGTGCCAGCAGCCCTCCCCTAAGGGAGGCAGGGAGGATTGGCATTCAGTACTTC.

J is TRBJ2-3 and V is TRBV6-6; 11 bases fit TRBD2. The germline gives CDR1 MNHNY, CDR2 SVGAGI (reference sequence). Germline trimming cut 7 bases from V and 6 bases from J; bases unmatched to any gene: 6. The CDR3 length is 14 residues. The CDR3 DNA sequence: TGTGCCAGCACTCTAGCGGGGGGCGGTGATACGCAGTATTTT. The encoded protein is CASTLAGGGDTQYF.

This chain connects TRBV4-3 to TRBJ1-2; 8 bases are shared with TRBD1. The CDR3 has 16 residues. The V gene end was trimmed by 1 base and the J gene end by 1 base; junction bases not matched to a gene: 5. CDR1 and CDR2 (germline): LGHNA, YSLEER. CDR3 protein: CASSQGQGQNNYGYTF. In DNA form, the CDR3 reads TGCGCCAGCAGCCAAGGACAGGGGCAAAATAACTATGGCTACACCTTC.

The chain carries TRBV4-2 and TRBJ2-7; 7 bases map to TRBD2. CDR3 length equals 16 residues. V lost 3 bases, J lost 2 bases, and 10 bases stayed unmatched. Per the germline V gene, CDR1 is LGHNA and CDR2 is YNFKEQ. CDR3 residues: CASSHVLLGGAYEQYF. CDR3 nucleotide sequence: TGTGCCAGCAGCCACGTCTTGTTGGGGGGGGCCTACGAGCAGTACTTC.

The V and J genes are TRBV18 and TRBJ2-5, with a weak D call TRBD1 (6 bases). The germline V gene encodes CDR1 KGHSH and CDR2 LQKENI. V gave up 5 bases and J gave up 4 bases, with 11 bases separating them. CDR3 length: 13 residues. The CDR3 DNA reads TGTGCCAGCTCAACGGGACATTTAGAGACCCAGTACTTC. Amino acids: CASSTGHLETQYF.

This chain links TRBV6-4 with TRBJ2-3, with 7 bases that match TRBD1. The CDR3 is 15 residues long. The V segment lost 5 bases and the J segment 0 bases; nucleotides outside the gene matches: 5. The V gene's germline CDR1 is MRHNA and CDR2 SNTAGT. CDR3: CASSLQGSSTDTQYF. The CDR3 nucleotides read TGTGCCAGCAGTCTACAGGGGTCTAGCACAGATACGCAGTATTTT.

V gene TRBV5-5 combines with J gene TRBJ2-2, with 7 bases aligning to TRBD2. The CDR3 length is 16 residues. CDR1 is SGHKS and CDR2 is YYEKEE in the germline V gene (reference sequence). With V trimmed by 3 bases and J by 3 bases, 8 bases remained unmatched. In DNA, the CDR3 is TGTGCCAGCAGCTCCGGAGCGGGGCTGTACACCGGGGAGCTGTTTTTT. Translation gives CASSSGAGLYTGELFF. Together with reference TRBV5-5 and TRBJ2-2, the CDR3 gives the full variable domain: DAGVTQSPTHLIKTRGQQVTLRCSPISGHKSVSWYQQVLGQGPQFIFQYYEKEERGRGNFPDRFSARQFPNYSSELNVNALLLGDSALYLCASSSGAGLYTGELFFGEGSRLTVL.

The chain is built from TRBV10-1 and TRBJ2-3; D is possibly TRBD2 (7 bases). V lost 5 bases to trimming and J lost 0 bases, with 21 bases between them. Germline V gives CDR1 WNHNN, CDR2 SYGVQD (reference sequence). This CDR3 is 18 amino acids long. The CDR3 DNA sequence: TGCGCCAGCAGTCCGTCGAGAAGGGGGGGATTTAGCACAGATACGCAGTATTTT. It specifies CASSPSRRGGFSTDTQYF.

This clone came up a few times. The rearrangement joins TRBV19 to TRBJ2-7; 8 bases are shared with TRBD2. Germline lookup yields CDR1 LNHDA and CDR2 SQIVND (reference sequence). The ends lost 8 bases at V and 5 bases at J; junction bases unmatched: 8. The CDR3 sequence is 13 residues long. CDR3 sequence (DNA): TGTGCCAGTTCAAGGACTAGCCACGACGAGCAGTACTTC. Amino acid sequence: CASSRTSHDEQYF.

V gene TRBV7-2 combines with J gene TRBJ1-2, with D perhaps matching TRBD1 (6 bases). Per germline, CDR1 SGHTA and CDR2 FQGNSA. Trimming pared 5 bases from V and 2 bases from J, leaving 18 bases between. The CDR3 has 16 residues. CDR3 coding DNA: TGTGCCAGCAGCCAAAGGGGGGGGGCTATCAACTATGGCTACACCTTC. It yields the protein CASSQRGGAINYGYTF.

This chain connects TRBV5-1 to TRBJ1-1; no firm D call. CDR3 length: 13 residues. V lost 4 bases and J lost 1, with 8 bases in between. Germline CDR1 and CDR2: SGHRS and YFSETQ. CDR3 loop: CASSPSGNTEAFF. CDR3 nucleotides: TGCGCCAGCAGCCCTAGCGGGAACACTGAAGCTTTCTTT.

The CDR3 bases are TGTGCCAGCAGCTCCACTGGGGCGGGGGGCCTGCAGTTCTTC. Amino acid sequence: CASSSTGAGGLQFF. The rearrangement joins TRBV11-3 to TRBJ2-1, with 8 bases fitting TRBD2. Unmatched junction bases numbered 11, after V lost 4 bases and J lost 12 bases. Germline loops: CDR1 SGHNT, CDR2 YENEEA. The CDR3 has 14 amino acids. The full variable domain, completed using reference TRBV11-3 and TRBJ2-1, is EAGVVQSPRYKIIEKKQPVAFWCNPISGHNTLYWYLQNLGQGPELLIRYENEEAVDDSQLPKDRFSAERLKGVDSTLKIQPAELGDSAVYLCASSSTGAGGLQFFGPGTRLTVL.

V gene TRBV6-5 combines with J gene TRBJ1-1; D is unresolved. Germline lookup yields CDR1 MNHEY and CDR2 SVGAGI. Between the trimmed V and J ends, which lost 0 bases and 1 base, there was a span of 6 bases. The CDR3 contains 14 residues. Here the CDR3 reads CASSYSPGNTEAFF. CDR3 nucleotides: TGTGCCAGCAGTTACTCTCCAGGGAACACTGAAGCTTTCTTT.

This clone turned up a few times. The genes are TRBV10-2 and TRBJ2-5; D gene ambiguous. V dropped 0 bases and J dropped 2 bases, with 10 bases sitting between them. This CDR3 is built from 15 residues. The germline CDR1 and CDR2 sequences are WSHSY and SAAADI. The CDR3 protein is CASSESSTLQETQYF. The CDR3 region has the DNA TGCGCCAGCAGTGAGTCGAGCACCCTACAAGAGACCCAGTACTTC.

V is TRBV18 and J is TRBJ1-4; D is unresolved. The CDR3 has 18 residues. In germline, CDR1 is KGHSH, CDR2 LQKENI. V was pared by 2 bases and J by 0 bases, with 16 bases between. CDR3 region: CASSPSVTSSATNEKLFF. The CDR3 DNA is TGTGCCAGCTCACCATCAGTCACCTCATCTGCAACTAATGAAAAACTGTTTTTT.

This chain connects TRBV4-1 to TRBJ2-2; TRBD1 agrees at 9 bases. CDR3 length equals 17 residues. The V gene's germline CDR1 is MGHRA and CDR2 YSYEKL. The trim removed 4 bases at V and 5 bases at J, leaving 11 bases unmatched. CDR3 coding DNA: TGCGCCAGCAGCCCGATCGACACAGGGGGCAGGACCGGGGAGCTGTTTTTT. Amino acids: CASSPIDTGGRTGELFF.

This rearrangement joins TRBV19 to TRBJ2-4; D is undetermined. The ends were cut back, 3 bases at V and 8 bases at J, with 14 bases in the middle. The CDR3 spans 14 residues. Per germline, CDR1 LNHDA and CDR2 SQIVND (reference sequence). In DNA, the CDR3 is TGTGCCAGTAGTATGGTGAGAGACCGGGACATTCAGTACTTC. It translates to CASSMVRDRDIQYF.

The V and J genes are TRBV21-1 and TRBJ2-7; the table assigns TRBD1, which was not confirmed against the DNA. TRBV21-1 is a known pseudogene. The CDR3 loop spans 13 amino acids. The CDR3 DNA follows: TGTGCCAGCAGCGCCCAGGACAGCCACGAGCAGTACTTC. The encoded protein is CASSAQDSHEQYF.